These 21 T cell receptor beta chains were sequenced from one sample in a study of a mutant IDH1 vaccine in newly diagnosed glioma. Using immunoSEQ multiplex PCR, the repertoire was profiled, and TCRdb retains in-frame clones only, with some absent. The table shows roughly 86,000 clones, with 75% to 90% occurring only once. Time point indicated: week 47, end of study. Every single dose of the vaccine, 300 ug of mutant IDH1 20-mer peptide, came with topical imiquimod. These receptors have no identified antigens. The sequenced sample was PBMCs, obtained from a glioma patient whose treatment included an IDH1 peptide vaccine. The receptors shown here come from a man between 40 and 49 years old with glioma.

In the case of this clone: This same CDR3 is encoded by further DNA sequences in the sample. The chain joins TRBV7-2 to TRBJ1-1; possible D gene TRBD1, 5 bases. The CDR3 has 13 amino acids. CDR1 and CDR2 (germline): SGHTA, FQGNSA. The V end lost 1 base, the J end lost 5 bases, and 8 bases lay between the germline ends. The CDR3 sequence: CASSLGQGTEAFF. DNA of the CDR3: TGTGCCAGCAGCTTAGGTCAGGGTACTGAAGCTTTCTTT.

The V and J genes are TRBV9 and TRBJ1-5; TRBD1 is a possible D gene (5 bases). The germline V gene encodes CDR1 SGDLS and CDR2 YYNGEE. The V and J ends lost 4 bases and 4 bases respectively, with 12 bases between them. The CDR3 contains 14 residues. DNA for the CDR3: TGTGCCAGCAGCACGAGTCCAGGGAATCAGCCCCAGCATTTT. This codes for CASSTSPGNQPQHF.

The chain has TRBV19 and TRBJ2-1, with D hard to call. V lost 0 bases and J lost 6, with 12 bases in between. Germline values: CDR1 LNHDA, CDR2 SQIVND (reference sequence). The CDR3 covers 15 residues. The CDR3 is CASSIEPSRANEQFF. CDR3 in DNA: TGTGCCAGTAGTATAGAACCGTCCCGGGCCAATGAGCAGTTCTTC.

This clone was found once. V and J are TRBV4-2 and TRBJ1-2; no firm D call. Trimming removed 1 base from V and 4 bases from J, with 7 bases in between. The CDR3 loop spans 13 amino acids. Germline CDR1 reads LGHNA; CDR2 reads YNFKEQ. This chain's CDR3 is CASSQARTYGYTF. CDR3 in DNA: TGTGCCAGCAGCCAAGCCAGGACCTATGGCTACACCTTC.

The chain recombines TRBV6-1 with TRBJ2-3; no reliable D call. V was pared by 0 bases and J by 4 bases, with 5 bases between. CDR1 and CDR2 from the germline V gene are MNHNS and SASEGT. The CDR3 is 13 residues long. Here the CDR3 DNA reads TGTGCCAGCAGTGAAGCTTGGGCAGATACGCAGTATTTT. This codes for CASSEAWADTQYF.

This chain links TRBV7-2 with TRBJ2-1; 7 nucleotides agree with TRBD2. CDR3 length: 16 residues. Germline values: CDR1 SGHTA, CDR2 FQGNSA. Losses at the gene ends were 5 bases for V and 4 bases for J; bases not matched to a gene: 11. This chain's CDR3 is CASSPGSGKPYNEQFF. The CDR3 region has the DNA TGTGCCAGCAGCCCGGGAAGCGGGAAACCTTACAATGAGCAGTTCTTC.

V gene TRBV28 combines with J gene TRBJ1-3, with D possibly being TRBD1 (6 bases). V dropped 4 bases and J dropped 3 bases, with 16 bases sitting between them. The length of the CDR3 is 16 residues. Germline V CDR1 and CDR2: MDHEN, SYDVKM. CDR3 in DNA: TGTGCCAGCAGTTCACCCCGGGGAGGGGGTGGAAACACCATATATTTT. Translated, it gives CASSSPRGGGGNTIYF. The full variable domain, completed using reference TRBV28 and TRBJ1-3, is DVKVTQSSRYLVKRTGEKVFLECVQDMDHENMFWYRQDPGLGLRLIYFSYDVKMKEKGDIPEGYSVSREKKERFSLILESASTNQTSMYLCASSSPRGGGGNTIYFGEGSWLTVV.

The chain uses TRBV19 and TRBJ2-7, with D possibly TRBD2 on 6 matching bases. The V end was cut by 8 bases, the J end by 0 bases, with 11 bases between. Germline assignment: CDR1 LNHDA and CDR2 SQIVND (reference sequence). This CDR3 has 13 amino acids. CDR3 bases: TGTGCCAGTGCCCCGGGGGTCTCCTACGAGCAGTACTTC. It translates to CASAPGVSYEQYF.

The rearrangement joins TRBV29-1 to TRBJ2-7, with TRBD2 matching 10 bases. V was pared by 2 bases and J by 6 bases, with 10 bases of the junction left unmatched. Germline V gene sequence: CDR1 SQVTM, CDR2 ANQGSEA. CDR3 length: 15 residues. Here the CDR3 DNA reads TGCAGCGTTGAAACCCCCCTAGCGGGAGCGACCGAGCAGTACTTC. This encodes CSVETPLAGATEQYF.

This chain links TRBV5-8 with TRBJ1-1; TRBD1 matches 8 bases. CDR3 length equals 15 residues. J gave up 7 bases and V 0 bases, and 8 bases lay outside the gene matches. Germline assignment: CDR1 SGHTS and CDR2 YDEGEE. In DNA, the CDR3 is TGTGCCAGCAGCTTGGGGGACAGGATCCTTGGTGAAGCTTTCTTT. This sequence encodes CASSLGDRILGEAFF.

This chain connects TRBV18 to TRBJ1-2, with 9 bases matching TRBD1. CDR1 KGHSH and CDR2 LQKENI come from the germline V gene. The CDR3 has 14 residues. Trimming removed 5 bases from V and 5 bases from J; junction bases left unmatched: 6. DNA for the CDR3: TGTGCCAGCTCATACGGGACAGGGTATTATGGCTACACCTTC. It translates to CASSYGTGYYGYTF. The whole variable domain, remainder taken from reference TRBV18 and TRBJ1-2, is NAGVMQNPRHLVRRRGQEARLRCSPMKGHSHVYWYRQLPEEGLKFMVYLQKENIIDESGMPKERFSAEFPKEGPSILRIQQVVRGDSAAYFCASSYGTGYYGYTFGSGTRLTVV.

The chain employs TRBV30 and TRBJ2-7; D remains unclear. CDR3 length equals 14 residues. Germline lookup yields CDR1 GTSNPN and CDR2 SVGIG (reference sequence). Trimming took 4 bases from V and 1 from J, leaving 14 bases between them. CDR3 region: CAWNLGVGSYEQYF. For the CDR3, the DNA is TGTGCCTGGAACCTCGGAGTTGGATCCTACGAGCAGTACTTC. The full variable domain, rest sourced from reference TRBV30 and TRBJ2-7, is SQTIHQWPATLVQPVGSPLSLECTVEGTSNPNLYWYRQAAGRGLQLLFYSVGIGQISSEVPQNLSASRPQDRQFILSSKKLLLSDSGFYLCAWNLGVGSYEQYFGPGTRLTVT.

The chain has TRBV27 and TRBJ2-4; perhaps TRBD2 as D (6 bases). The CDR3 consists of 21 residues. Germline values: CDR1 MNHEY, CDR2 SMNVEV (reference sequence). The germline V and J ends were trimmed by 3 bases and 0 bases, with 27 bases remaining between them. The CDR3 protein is CASSLAYRDFLLRLAKNIQYF. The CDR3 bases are TGTGCCAGCAGTTTGGCGTACCGGGACTTCCTATTACGTCTAGCCAAAAACATTCAGTACTTC.

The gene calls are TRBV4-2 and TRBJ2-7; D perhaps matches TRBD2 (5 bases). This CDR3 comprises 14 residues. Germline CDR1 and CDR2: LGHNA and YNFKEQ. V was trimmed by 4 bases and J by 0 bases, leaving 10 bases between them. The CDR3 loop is CASSPGLSSYEQYF. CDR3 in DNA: TGTGCCAGCAGCCCTGGACTGAGCTCCTACGAGCAGTACTTC.

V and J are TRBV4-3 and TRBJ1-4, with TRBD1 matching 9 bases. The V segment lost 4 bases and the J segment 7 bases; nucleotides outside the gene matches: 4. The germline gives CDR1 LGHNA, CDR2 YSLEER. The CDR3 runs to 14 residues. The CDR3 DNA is TGCGCCAGCAGCCTCGGGACAGGGTTTGAAAAACTGTTTTTT. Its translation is CASSLGTGFEKLFF.

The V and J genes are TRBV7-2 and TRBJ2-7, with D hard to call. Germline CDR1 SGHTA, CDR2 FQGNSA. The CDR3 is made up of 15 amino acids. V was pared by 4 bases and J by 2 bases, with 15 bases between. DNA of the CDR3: TGTGCCAGCAGCTCAAGGCCCGGGTTTCCCTACGAGCAGTACTTC. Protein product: CASSSRPGFPYEQYF.

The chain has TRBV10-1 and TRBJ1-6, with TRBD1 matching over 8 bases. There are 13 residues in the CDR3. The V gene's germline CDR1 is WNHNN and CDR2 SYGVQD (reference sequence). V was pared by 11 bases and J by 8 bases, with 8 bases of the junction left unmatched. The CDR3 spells CARGQGEHSPLHF. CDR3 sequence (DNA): TGCGCCCGCGGACAGGGCGAACATTCACCCCTCCACTTT.

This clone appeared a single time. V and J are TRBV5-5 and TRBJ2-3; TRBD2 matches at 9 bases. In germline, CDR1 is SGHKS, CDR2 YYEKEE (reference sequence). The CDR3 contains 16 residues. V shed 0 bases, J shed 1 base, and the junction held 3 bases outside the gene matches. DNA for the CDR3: TGTGCCAGCAGCTTGGCTCTAGCGGGGCGCACAGATACGCAGTATTTT. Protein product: CASSLALAGRTDTQYF.

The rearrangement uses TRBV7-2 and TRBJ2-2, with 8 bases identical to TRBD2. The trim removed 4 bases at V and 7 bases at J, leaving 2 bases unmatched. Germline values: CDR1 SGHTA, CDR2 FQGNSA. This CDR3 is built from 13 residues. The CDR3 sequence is CASSSGLGGELFF. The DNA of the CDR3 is TGTGCCAGCAGCTCGGGACTAGGCGGGGAGCTGTTTTTT.

The CDR3 loop reads CASSLTGQGGEKLFF. CDR3 nucleotide sequence: TGTGCCAGCAGCTTAACGGGACAGGGGGGTGAAAAACTGTTTTTT. The chain couples TRBV7-9 to TRBJ1-4, with 11 bases identical to TRBD1. Germline CDR1 SEHNR, CDR2 FQNEAQ (reference sequence). The length of the CDR3 is 15 residues. V gave up 2 bases and J gave up 7 bases; unmatched junction bases: 3.

The CDR3 DNA sequence: TGTGCCAGCAGTGGACAGGACAGGGAGCAGTACTTC. Its protein is CASSGQDREQYF. This chain joins TRBV6-6 and TRBJ2-7, with 7 bases that match TRBD1. The CDR3 has 12 amino acids. CDR1 MNHNY and CDR2 SVGAGI come from the germline V gene (reference sequence). V trimming: 5 bases; J trimming: 7 bases; junction bases outside the gene matches: 5.